This TCR beta chain was captured by sequencing in a study of blood T cells in healthy people across ages. Together with a sample-barcoded 5' primer, a J-beta primer mix was included in a second PCR lasting about 7 to 12 cycles. TCRdb reanalysed the 5' RACE reads using MiXCR and keeps one entry per CDR3 protein. The sample lists about 810,000 distinct CDR3 sequences, around 34% seen once, with 10% to 15% in the top ten. Caucasian individuals from Russia who were healthy and aged roughly 6 to 95 acted as donors. For every donor, a draw yielded 9.5 to 10 milliliters of peripheral blood. Total RNA was extracted at no less than 6 micrograms per sample. The V gene lost 6 bases and the J gene lost 7 bases, with 19 bases spanning the gap. The CDR3 sequence is 14 residues long. This clonotype showed up just a few times.

The sequenced material came from blood. The chain recombines TRBV12-3 or TRBV12-4 with TRBJ2-7; D is ambiguous. This receptor was obtained from a man aged 18 to 29 in good health. The DNA for the CDR3 is TGTGCCAGCAGGGGAACCCTGGTAATCAATGAGCAGTACTTC. Amino acids: CASRGTLVINEQYF.